The entry below describes one TCR beta chain. The germline CDR1 and CDR2 sequences are MNHEY and SVGEGT. The J segment lost 6 bases and the V segment lost 0 bases, leaving 9 bases of the junction unmatched. The CDR3 has 17 residues. This entry is derived from a study of blood T cell repertoires in COVID-19. Some clones are missing from TCRdb's copy, which holds only in-frame ones; the method was immunoSEQ multiplex PCR. The sample holds 100,000 to 150,000 clones, less than 85% seen once. The sample taken for sequencing was peripheral blood. This sequence was found in an elderly woman with acute or convalescent COVID-19. V and J are TRBV6-2 or TRBV6-3 and TRBJ2-2; 8 bases match TRBD2. The CDR3 sequence: CASSYSNYVGGAGELFF. The CDR3 bases are TGTGCCAGCAGTTACTCGAACTACGTCGGGGGGGCCGGGGAGCTGTTTTTT.